This note documents a single T cell receptor beta chain sequence. Data came from immunoSEQ multiplex PCR; TCRdb stores just in-frame clones and leaves some out. Among roughly 76,000 clones, approximately 86% were seen once, and the ten largest hold under 5.5%. This record comes from a study of technical replicates of blood from a handful of donors. The length of the CDR3 is 16 residues. The V and J ends lost 4 bases and 8 bases respectively, with 23 bases between them. The germline V gene has CDR1 SGHRS and CDR2 YFSETQ. The receptor's source is a human donor in good health. Some clones in this sample may be carry-over from other donors' samples. Sequenced material: PBMCs. The gene calls are TRBV5-1 and TRBJ2-3; possibly TRBD2 for D (7 bases). The CDR3 region has the DNA TGCGCCAGCAGCCCCGAGGGGGGGGGTACCATGGGTACGCAGTATTTT. Its protein is CASSPEGGGTMGTQYF.